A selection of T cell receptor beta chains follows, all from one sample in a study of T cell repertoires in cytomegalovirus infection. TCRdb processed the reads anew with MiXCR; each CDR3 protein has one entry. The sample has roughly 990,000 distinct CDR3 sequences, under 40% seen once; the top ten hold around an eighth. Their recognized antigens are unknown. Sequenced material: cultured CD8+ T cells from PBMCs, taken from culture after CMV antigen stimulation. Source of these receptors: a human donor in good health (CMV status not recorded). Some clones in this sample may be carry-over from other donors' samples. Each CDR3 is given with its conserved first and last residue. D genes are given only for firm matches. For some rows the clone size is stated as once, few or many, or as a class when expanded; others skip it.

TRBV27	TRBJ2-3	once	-	TGTGCCAGCAATAGGGGGGGATCTAGCACAGATACGCAGTATTTT	CASNRGGSSTDTQYF
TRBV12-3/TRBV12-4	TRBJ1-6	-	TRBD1	TGTGCCAGCAGTTTCCAGGGGGCAACGAATTCACCCCTCCACTTT	CASSFQGATNSPLHF
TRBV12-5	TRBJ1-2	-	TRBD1	TGTGCTAGTGACTTGACACACGAGGGGGCAGGAGGATTATATGGCTACACCTTC	CASDLTHEGAGGLYGYTF
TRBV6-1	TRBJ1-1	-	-	TGTGCCAGCAGCACCCTAAGCCAGGGGTACACTGAAGCTTTCTTT	CASSTLSQGYTEAFF
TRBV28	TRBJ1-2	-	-	TGTGCCAGCAGTCCAATCCCCGGAACACTAAACAGTGGCTACACCTTC	CASSPIPGTLNSGYTF
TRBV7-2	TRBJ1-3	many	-	TGTGCCAGCAGCAACCCAGGCTCTGGAAACACCATATATTTT	CASSNPGSGNTIYF
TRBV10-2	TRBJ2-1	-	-	TGCGCCAGCAGTGACCGACGGGACGAGCAGTTCTTC	CASSDRRDEQFF
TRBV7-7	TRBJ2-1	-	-	TGTGCTAGCAGCTCAGACCCGTCAGATGAGCAGTTCTTC	CASSSDPSDEQFF
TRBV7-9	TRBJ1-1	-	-	TGTGCCAGCAGCTTAACCCCTGACAGGCCGTTTTTTATGAACACTGAAGCTTTCTTT	CASSLTPDRPFFMNTEAFF
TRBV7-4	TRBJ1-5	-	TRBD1	TGTGCCAGCAGCCTTCAAGGGACAGTTCAGCATTTT	CASSLQGTVQHF
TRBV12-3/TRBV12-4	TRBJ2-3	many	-	TGTGCCAGCAGTTTTGCTCGGCCTCACGAGGATACGCAGTATTTT	CASSFARPHEDTQYF
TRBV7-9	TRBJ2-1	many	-	TGTGCCAGCCTCGGAGGGGGCGGAGGCCCCAGAGAGCAGTTCTTC	CASLGGGGGPREQFF
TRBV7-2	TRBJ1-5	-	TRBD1	TGTGCCAGCAGCTTAGTAGACAGGGTGGATCAGCCCCAGCATTTT	CASSLVDRVDQPQHF
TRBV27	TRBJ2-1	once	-	TGTGCCAGCAGTTCCGGACGGACTGAGCAGTTCTTC	CASSSGRTEQFF
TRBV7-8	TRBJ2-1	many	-	TGTGCCAGCAGCTTACTGGGCCACAATGAGCAGTTCTTC	CASSLLGHNEQFF
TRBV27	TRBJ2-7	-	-	TGTGCCAGCAGTCGCCCAGCCGCCGCATCCGAGCAGTACTTC	CASSRPAAASEQYF
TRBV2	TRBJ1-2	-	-	TGTGCCAGCAGTTGGGTTATAGGGGACAAGGAGCGAAGTATTGGCTACACCTTC	CASSWVIGDKERSIGYTF
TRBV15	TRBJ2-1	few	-	TGTGCCACCAGCAGCACTAGCCCTAATGAGCAGTTCTTC	CATSSTSPNEQFF
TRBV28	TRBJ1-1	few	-	TGTGCCAGCAGCCCCAATTGGACAGACGATACCTGGAACACTGAAGCTTTCTTT	CASSPNWTDDTWNTEAFF
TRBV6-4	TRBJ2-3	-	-	TGTGCCAGCAGTGCGCAAAGCACAGATACGCAGTATTTT	CASSAQSTDTQYF
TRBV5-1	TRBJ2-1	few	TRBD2	TGCGCCAGCAGGAGCGGGACTAGCGGGTTCAATGAGCAGTTCTTC	CASRSGTSGFNEQFF
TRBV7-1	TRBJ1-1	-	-	TGTGCCAGCAGCCCACGGGACACTATTGAAGCTTTCTTT	CASSPRDTIEAFF
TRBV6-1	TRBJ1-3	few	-	TGTGCCAGCAGTTTTACAGGGAAGTCATCTGGAAACACCATATATTTT	CASSFTGKSSGNTIYF
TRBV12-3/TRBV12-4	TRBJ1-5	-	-	TGTGCCAGCAGTTCGACCCAGTCTGATCAGCCCCAGCATTTT	CASSSTQSDQPQHF
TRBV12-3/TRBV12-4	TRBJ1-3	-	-	TGTGCCAGCAGTTTAGGGCGTACCCGATCTGGAAACACCATATATTTT	CASSLGRTRSGNTIYF
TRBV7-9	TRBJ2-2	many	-	TGTGCCAGCCCCTGGGGCAGGGTGAACACCGGGGAGCTGTTTTTT	CASPWGRVNTGELFF
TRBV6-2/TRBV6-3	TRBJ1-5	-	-	TGTGCCAGCAGTTACCTGGCCCTCAATCAGCCCCAGCATTTT	CASSYLALNQPQHF
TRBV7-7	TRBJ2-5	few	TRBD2	TGTGCTAGCAGCATGACTAGCGCGGGGGAGACCCAGTACTTC	CASSMTSAGETQYF